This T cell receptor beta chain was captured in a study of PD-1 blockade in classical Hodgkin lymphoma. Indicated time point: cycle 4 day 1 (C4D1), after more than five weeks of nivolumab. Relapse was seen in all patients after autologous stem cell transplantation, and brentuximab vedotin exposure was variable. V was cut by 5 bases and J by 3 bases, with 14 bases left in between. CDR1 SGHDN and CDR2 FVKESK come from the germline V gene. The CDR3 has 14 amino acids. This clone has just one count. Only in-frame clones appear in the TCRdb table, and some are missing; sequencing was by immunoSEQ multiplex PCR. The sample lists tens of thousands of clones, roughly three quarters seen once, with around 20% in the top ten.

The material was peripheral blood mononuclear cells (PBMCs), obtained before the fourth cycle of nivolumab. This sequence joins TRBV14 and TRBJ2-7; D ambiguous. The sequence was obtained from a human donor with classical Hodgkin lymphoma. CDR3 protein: CASSLFLGDYEQYF. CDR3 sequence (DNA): TGTGCCAGCAGCTTGTTCTTAGGCGACTACGAGCAGTACTTC.